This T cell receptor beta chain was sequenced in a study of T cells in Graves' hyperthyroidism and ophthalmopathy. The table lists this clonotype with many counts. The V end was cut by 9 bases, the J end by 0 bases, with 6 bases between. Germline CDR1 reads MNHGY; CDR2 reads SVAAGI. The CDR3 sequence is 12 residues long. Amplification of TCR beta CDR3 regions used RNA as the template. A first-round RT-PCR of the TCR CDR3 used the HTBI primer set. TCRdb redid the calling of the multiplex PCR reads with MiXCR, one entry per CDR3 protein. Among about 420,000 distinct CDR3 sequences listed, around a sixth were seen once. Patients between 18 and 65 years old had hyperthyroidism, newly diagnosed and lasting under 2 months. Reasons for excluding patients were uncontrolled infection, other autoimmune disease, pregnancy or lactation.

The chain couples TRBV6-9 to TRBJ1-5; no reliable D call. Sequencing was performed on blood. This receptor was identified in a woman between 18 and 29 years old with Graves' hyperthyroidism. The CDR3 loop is CARQYSNQPQHF. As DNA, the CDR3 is TGTGCCAGACAGTATAGCAATCAGCCCCAGCATTTT.